The 13 T cell receptor beta chains below were found in one sample sequenced in a study of T-cell reconstitution after alpha-beta-depleted transplantation in children. During its preparation, the TCRbeta library received unique molecular identifiers. A single record per CDR3 protein comes from TCRdb applying MiXCR to the PCR reads. This table has over 400,000 distinct CDR3 sequences, about 12% appearing once. Source: PBMCs from the stem cell graft donor, taken from the stem cell graft. The origin of the receptors is a human donor who donated a stem cell graft to a child with combined immunodeficiency.

This clonotype has just one count. A much larger clone differs from this one at a single base, so this may be a read error. The conserved phenylalanine or tryptophan normally closing the CDR3 is absent here, so this likely arose from a read error. The chain uses TRBV6-2 or TRBV6-3 and TRBJ2-1, with D perhaps being TRBD1 or TRBD2 (5 bases each). CDR3 size: 14 residues. V was cut by 7 bases and J by 5 bases, with 15 bases left in between. The germline V gene encodes CDR1 MNHEY and CDR2 SVGEGT. The CDR3 loop reads CASIGTVINNEQFV. The CDR3, as DNA: TGTGCCAGCATCGGGACGGTCATTAACAATGAGCAGTTCGTC.

This clonotype was observed many times. The chain carries TRBV6-5 and TRBJ2-7; perhaps TRBD1 as D (6 bases). V was trimmed by 0 bases and J by 6 bases, leaving 12 bases between them. The germline V gene encodes CDR1 MNHEY and CDR2 SVGAGI. There are 14 residues in the CDR3. The CDR3 nucleotides are TGTGCCAGCAGTTACTCGGTCAGGGGTTCCGAGCAGTACTTC. This codes for CASSYSVRGSEQYF.

This clonotype was observed a handful of times. The chain uses TRBV30 and TRBJ1-2; no definite D call. Trimming removed 3 bases from V and 3 bases from J, with 11 bases in between. CDR3 length: 13 residues. Germline loops: CDR1 GTSNPN, CDR2 SVGIG (reference sequence). CDR3 coding DNA: TGTGCCTGGAGCGCCGGGATGGACTATGGCTACACCTTC. Protein: CAWSAGMDYGYTF.

The gene calls are TRBV7-3 and TRBJ2-7; 7 nucleotides align to TRBD1. The CDR3 is 16 amino acids. Germline-derived CDR1 and CDR2 are SGHTA and FQGTGA. The V and J ends lost 5 bases and 6 bases, in that order; junction bases with no gene match: 16. In DNA form, the CDR3 reads TGTGCCAGCAGCCGCCCTCGGGGAGACAGGGCTGGCGAGCAGTACTTC. This gives the protein CASSRPRGDRAGEQYF.

This clonotype occurred a few times. This chain links TRBV12-3 or TRBV12-4 with TRBJ2-1, with TRBD1 identical over 11 bases. There are 14 residues in the CDR3. The junction had 4 bases not matched to a gene; V was cut back by 4 bases and J by 8 bases. The CDR3 spells CASSWTGGWDEQFF. CDR3 coding DNA: TGTGCCAGCAGTTGGACAGGGGGCTGGGATGAGCAGTTCTTC.

This clonotype was counted a few times. The chain couples TRBV12-3 or TRBV12-4 to TRBJ2-1, with 8 bases identical to TRBD1. The ends lost 3 bases at V and 7 bases at J; junction bases unmatched: 11. The CDR3 is 16 amino acids. CDR3 DNA: TGTGCCAGCAGTTTTAGTCTGCAGGGGGCAGGGAATGAGCAGTTCTTC. This encodes CASSFSLQGAGNEQFF.

This rearrangement joins TRBV7-6 to TRBJ2-1; 9 bases line up with TRBD1. Per germline, CDR1 SGHVS and CDR2 FNYEAQ. The CDR3 has 15 amino acids. V gave up 4 bases and J gave up 10 bases; unmatched junction bases: 11. The CDR3 spells CASSSWDRDRSEQFF. CDR3 DNA sequence: TGTGCCAGCAGCTCATGGGACAGGGATCGGTCCGAGCAGTTCTTC.

This clonotype was picked up many times. This chain joins TRBV18 and TRBJ2-1; TRBD1 matches at 7 bases. In germline, CDR1 is KGHSH, CDR2 LQKENI. This CDR3 has 15 amino acids. V trimming: 5 bases; J trimming: 4 bases; junction bases outside the gene matches: 8. CDR3 sequence (DNA): TGTGCCAGCTCAGCACAGGGGTTTTCGTACAATGAGCAGTTCTTC. Its translation: CASSAQGFSYNEQFF.

CDR3 nucleotides: TGTGCCAGCAGTTTAGTGCAGAACAATCAGCCCCAGCATTTT. Encoded protein: CASSLVQNNQPQHF. The chain links TRBV28 to TRBJ1-5, with D uncertain. CDR1 MDHEN and CDR2 SYDVKM come from the germline V gene. V was clipped by 2 bases and J by 3 bases, with 8 bases between them. The CDR3 covers 14 residues.

This chain connects TRBV27 to TRBJ2-5, with 7 nucleotides matching TRBD1. After removal of 4 bases from V and 3 bases from J, the junction contained 11 bases not matched to a gene. The CDR3 is made up of 16 amino acids. Germline-derived CDR1 and CDR2 are MNHEY and SMNVEV (reference sequence). The CDR3 nucleotides are TGTGCCAGCAGTTCTCTCTGGACAGGCGTCGAAGAGACCCAGTACTTC. It codes for CASSSLWTGVEETQYF.

This clonotype has just a few counts. This chain connects TRBV19 to TRBJ1-2; 8 nucleotides align to TRBD1. V lost 3 bases, J lost 2 bases, and 5 bases stayed unmatched. This CDR3 is 15 amino acids long. Germline V gene sequence: CDR1 LNHDA, CDR2 SQIVND (reference sequence). The CDR3 DNA follows: TGTGCCAGTAGTATCCAGGGGGCGGGCAACTATGGCTACACCTTC. Residues: CASSIQGAGNYGYTF.

The V gene is TRBV4-3, the J gene TRBJ1-3; D is undetermined. CDR3 length: 15 residues. The germline gives CDR1 LGHNA, CDR2 YSLEER. The V and J ends lost 4 bases and 1 base respectively, with 11 bases between them. CDR3 loop: CASSPSLGSGNTIYF. The CDR3 nucleotides are TGCGCCAGCAGCCCCTCTCTTGGGTCTGGAAACACCATATATTTT.

The chain combines TRBV5-1 with TRBJ2-2; TRBD1 might be the D (5 bases). The CDR3 runs 19 residues. The germline V and J ends were trimmed by 0 bases and 7 bases, with 25 bases remaining between them. The germline V gene has CDR1 SGHRS and CDR2 YFSETQ. In DNA form, the CDR3 reads TGCGCCAGCAGCTTGGGGTATTATTTGCGCAGGGATGACCACGGGGAGCTGTTTTTT. Protein product: CASSLGYYLRRDDHGELFF.